This is a list of T cell receptor beta chains from one sample in a study of blood T cell repertoires in COVID-19. Assay: immunoSEQ multiplex PCR; the TCRdb copy retains only in-frame clones and omits some. The sample has roughly 100,000 clones, approximately 90% seen once. The specimen sequenced was peripheral blood. The receptors come from a middle-aged man with acute or convalescent COVID-19. Each CDR3 is given with its conserved first and last residue.

TRBV5-4	TRBJ2-2	CATTTGGQSGTGELFF
TRBV9	TRBJ1-4	CASSVLGDNEKLFF
TRBV2	TRBJ1-5	CASSEGQRDNQPQHF
TRBV30	TRBJ2-5	CAGTGWGETQYF
TRBV6-5	TRBJ2-7	CASTPQVLSYEQYF
TRBV27	TRBJ1-1	CASRSRTGGSSTEAFF
TRBV5-1	TRBJ2-7	CASSLPTGVSYEQYF
TRBV5-1	TRBJ2-7	CASSLEGHGTYEQYF
TRBV15	TRBJ2-3	CATSRRGGGRGTDTQYF
TRBV30	TRBJ2-5	CAWSRGQGAGETQYF
TRBV6-2/TRBV6-3	TRBJ2-3	CASSTSHTQYF
TRBV7-7	TRBJ2-7	CASSPTLGLAGVEQYF
TRBV2	TRBJ2-7	CASRTSVGYEQYF
TRBV30	TRBJ1-1	CAWSFSREWTEAFF
TRBV5-1	TRBJ2-2	CASSLDAAGFTGELFF
TRBV5-1	TRBJ1-1	CASSYTGGGNTEAFF
TRBV2	TRBJ2-3	CASSEGLWGPTSTDTQYF
TRBV27	TRBJ2-5	CASSFTSPGRAGGQETQYF
TRBV4-1	TRBJ2-7	CASSQGGGQGAYEQYF
TRBV11-2	TRBJ2-3	CASSFSGGKTDTQYF
TRBV2	TRBJ2-2	CASSEDRGANTGELFF
TRBV7-2	TRBJ2-3	CASSLEAGWPGDTQYF
TRBV19	TRBJ2-7	CASTPSLGHIYEQYF
TRBV29-1	TRBJ1-1	CSAQGQGGLGNTEAFF
TRBV24-1	TRBJ1-2	CATSEGRGGYGYTF
TRBV18	TRBJ1-2	CASSPEASMPYTF
TRBV21-1	TRBJ1-6	CASSIRDRVRYSPLHF
TRBV6-5	TRBJ2-2	CASRVIAGYTGELFF
TRBV7-7	TRBJ2-2	CASSFSTGATGELFF
TRBV27	TRBJ1-4	CASSPDRGRGEKLFF
TRBV6-7	TRBJ2-1	CASSYSTGGYNEQFF
TRBV5-6	TRBJ2-5	CASSPISGRAHETQYF
TRBV27	TRBJ1-2	CASSPARMGGYTF
TRBV5-1	TRBJ1-1	CASSLQARWNTEAFF
TRBV28	TRBJ1-1	CASTLNTEAFF
TRBV9	TRBJ1-1	CASSADPQGNTEAFF
TRBV9	TRBJ2-7	CASSAGTGGYEQYF
TRBV7-9	TRBJ2-7	CASSLGAGVPPYF
TRBV5-1	TRBJ1-1	CASSATGGKMVTEAFF
TRBV10-3	TRBJ2-5	CAISYREGGETQYF